This T cell receptor beta chain was recovered during a study of T-cell memory formation after mild COVID-19. The CDR3 contains 12 residues. Germline assignment: CDR1 MGHDK and CDR2 SYGVNS. V lost 8 bases and J lost 1, with 8 bases in between. A single record per CDR3 protein comes from TCRdb applying MiXCR to the 5' RACE reads. The sample contains approximately 410,000 distinct CDR3 sequences, 20% to 30% of which appear only once. The chain has TRBV25-1 and TRBJ1-2, with a tentative D call TRBD1 (6 bases). Material: PBMCs or a T cell subset sorted from them (not recorded which). The source of this sequence is an adult woman who had mild COVID-19 (a few samples of this study predate the infection). Cell type and time point are not known. For the CDR3, the DNA is TGTGCCAGCTACAGGGTTAACTATGGCTACACCTTC. It translates to CASYRVNYGYTF.